The rows below give T cell receptor beta chains drawn from one sample of a study of early stage breast cancer tumors. Clones were read by immunoSEQ multiplex PCR, and TCRdb kept only the in-frame ones, dropping some. Seen here are roughly 30,000 clones, about 60% observed once, and the top ten hold 8.5%. Sequencing input: breast tumor tissue. The receptors here all came from a person aged 50 to 59 with breast cancer. CDR3s leave out the opening cysteine and the closing phenylalanine or tryptophan. The order of the fields is J gene, V gene, CDR3 protein.

TRBJ2-1,TRBV7-3,ASSPGLAALFNEQF
TRBJ1-3,TRBV7-6,ASSPRQGARTHSGNTIY
TRBJ1-5,TRBV2,ASSESNQPQH
TRBJ2-7,TRBV10-2,ASRGQYSYEQY
TRBJ1-3,TRBV7-9,ASSLATGQGNTIY
TRBJ1-1,TRBV29-1,SVGGGRNTEAF
TRBJ1-4,TRBV27,ASSHQGTTNEKLF
TRBJ2-7,TRBV5-6,ASSDSSYEQY
TRBJ2-3,TRBV5-5,ASSFQTSGSQRTDTQY
TRBJ2-6,TRBV4-2,ASSQVGQGGSSPGANVLT
TRBJ2-1,TRBV29-1,SGSGVPSSYNEQF
TRBJ1-4,TRBV7-9,ASSRRADNEKLF
TRBJ2-7,TRBV6-6,ASGGGSGRQYEQY
TRBJ2-1,TRBV13,ASSNLVTSGNNEQF
TRBJ2-1,TRBV29-1,SVEIGGRAFHNEQF
TRBJ1-2,TRBV6-6,ASSPTGVGGYT
TRBJ2-3,TRBV10-1,ASSEEKSGKGTDTQY
TRBJ2-3,TRBV19,ASSQTSGTDTQY
TRBJ2-7,TRBV7-2,ASSLGGLAGVYEQY
TRBJ2-5,TRBV2,ASSTDRAKTQY
TRBJ1-5,TRBV11-3,ASSLVLGHQPQH
TRBJ2-5,TRBV15,ATSRGGSLQETQY
TRBJ2-5,TRBV5-1,ASSLQLKETQY
TRBJ1-2,TRBV7-2,ASSFPQGGGYT
TRBJ2-7,TRBV27,ASRDTGDHEQY
TRBJ1-1,TRBV5-6,ASSFGAYEAF
TRBJ2-3,TRBV5-1,ASSLGGTSGTDTQY
TRBJ2-7,TRBV5-1,ASSLTHYEQY
TRBJ2-2,TRBV7-2,ASSLNYRTGAGELF
TRBJ1-5,TRBV6-1,ASRTLDSILQH
TRBJ1-3,TRBV14,ASSQPDSLSGNTIY
TRBJ2-6,TRBV6-6,ASKPPGANVLT
TRBJ2-5,TRBV11-2,ASSFFSVRQETQY
TRBJ1-2,TRBV30,AWTPDSLYGYT
TRBJ2-2,TRBV10-3,AISDRGTGELF
TRBJ2-4,TRBV6-5,ASSSGTPLAKNIQY
TRBJ2-1,TRBV19,ASSRGGNINNEQF
TRBJ2-2,TRBV9,ASGGRRGGSKLF
TRBJ1-5,TRBV27,ASSLNPFKGSQPQH
TRBJ2-7,TRBV7-2,ASSLSRDTTEQY
TRBJ1-1,TRBV18,ASSLEANTEAF
TRBJ2-7,TRBV5-1,ASSLRTSGKKNEQY
TRBJ2-7,TRBV2,ASSAGQTYEQY
TRBJ1-1,TRBV21-1,ASSRALTEAF
TRBJ2-2,TRBV19,ASSIALAGVTGELF
TRBJ2-5,TRBV2,ASTVASGRAETQY
TRBJ2-7,TRBV7-8,ASSLEGGRAYEQY
TRBJ2-7,TRBV18,ASSHRGTAGQSTEQY
TRBJ1-1,TRBV5-1,ASSPRQIQSNTEAF
TRBJ2-7,TRBV7-2,ASSTWGSREQY
TRBJ2-1,TRBV7-3,ASSSGPDYNEQF
TRBJ1-5,TRBV2,ASSVWRDRVDSNQPQH
TRBJ2-7,TRBV10-3,AISGVSQSEQY
TRBJ2-5,TRBV18,ASSRQGLAGQETQY